This T cell receptor (beta chain) appears in the sequencing data of a study of shared clonotypes between healthy human individuals. Concerning this clone itself: Its antigen remains unidentified.

Naivety among CD8 cells was defined by CD45RO negativity and positive CCR7 selection, thereby excluding terminally differentiated effector memory CD45RA+ cells. Findings and caveats of the study: Richness estimates generally favored naive over memory subsets. Incomplete sequencing of sorted subsets was indicated by rarefaction despite large depth.

The trim removed 3 bases at V and 7 bases at J, leaving 16 bases unmatched. The CDR3 totals 16 residues. The germline V gene has CDR1 SGHDT and CDR2 YYEEEE. Original data processing: ImmunoSEQ yielded junction-only sequences lacking quality scores, so filtering differed. Data came from immunoSEQ multiplex PCR; TCRdb stores just in-frame clones and leaves some out. Clone size and V and J calls were adopted from that table, with D and trimming inferred from the DNA. The sample records around 1,900,000 clones, just under 95% being singletons. This chain links TRBV5-6 with TRBJ2-7; 7 bases are shared with TRBD1. Sequencing was performed on naive CD8+ T cells from PBMCs. The sequence was obtained from a man in his late teens or twenties in good health. Some clones in this sample may be carry-over from other donors' samples. The CDR3 spells CASSYYTPGQLREQYF. The DNA of the CDR3 is TGTGCCAGCAGCTATTACACTCCGGGACAGCTACGGGAGCAGTACTTC.